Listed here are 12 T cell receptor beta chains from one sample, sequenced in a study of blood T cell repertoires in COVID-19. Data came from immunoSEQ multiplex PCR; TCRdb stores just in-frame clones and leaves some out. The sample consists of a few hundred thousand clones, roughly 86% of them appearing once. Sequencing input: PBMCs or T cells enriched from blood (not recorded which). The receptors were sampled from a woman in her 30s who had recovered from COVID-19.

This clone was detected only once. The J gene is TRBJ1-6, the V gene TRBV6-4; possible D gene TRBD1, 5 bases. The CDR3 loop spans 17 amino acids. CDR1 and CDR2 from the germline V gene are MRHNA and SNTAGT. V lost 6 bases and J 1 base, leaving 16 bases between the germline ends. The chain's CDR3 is CASRDTARGSYNSPLHF. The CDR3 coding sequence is TGTGCCAGCAGGGACACGGCTAGGGGTTCCTATAATTCACCCCTCCACTTT.

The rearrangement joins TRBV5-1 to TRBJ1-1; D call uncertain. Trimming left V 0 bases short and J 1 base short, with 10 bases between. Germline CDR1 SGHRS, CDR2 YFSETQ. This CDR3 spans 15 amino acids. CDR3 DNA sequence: TGCGCCAGCAGCTTGGCCCCAACTAAGAACACTGAAGCTTTCTTT. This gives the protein CASSLAPTKNTEAFF.

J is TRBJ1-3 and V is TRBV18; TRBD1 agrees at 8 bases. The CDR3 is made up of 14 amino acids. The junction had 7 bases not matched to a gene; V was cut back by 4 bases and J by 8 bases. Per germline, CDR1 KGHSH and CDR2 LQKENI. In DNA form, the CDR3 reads TGTGCCAGCTCACTTCAGGGGGCCCTTGACACCATATATTTT. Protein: CASSLQGALDTIYF.

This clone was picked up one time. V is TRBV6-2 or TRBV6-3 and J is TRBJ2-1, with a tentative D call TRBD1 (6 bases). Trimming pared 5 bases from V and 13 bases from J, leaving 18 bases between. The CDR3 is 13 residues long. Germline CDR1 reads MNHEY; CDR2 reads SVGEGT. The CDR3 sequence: CASSPNPRDIQFF. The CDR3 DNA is TGTGCCAGCAGTCCAAACCCCCGGGACATTCAGTTCTTC.

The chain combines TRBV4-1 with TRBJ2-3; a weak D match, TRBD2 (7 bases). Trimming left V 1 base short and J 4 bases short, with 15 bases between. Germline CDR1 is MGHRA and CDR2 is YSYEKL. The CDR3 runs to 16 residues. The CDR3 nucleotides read TGCGCCAGCAGCCAAGGCGGGGGCTTGCCCGCAGATACGCAGTATTTT. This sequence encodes CASSQGGGLPADTQYF.

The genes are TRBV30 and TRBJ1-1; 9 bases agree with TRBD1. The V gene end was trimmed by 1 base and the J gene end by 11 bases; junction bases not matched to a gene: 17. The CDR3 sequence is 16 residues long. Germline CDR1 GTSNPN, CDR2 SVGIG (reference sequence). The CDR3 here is CAWSAVPGTGSMGAFF. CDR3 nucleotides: TGTGCCTGGAGTGCCGTCCCCGGGACAGGGTCAATGGGCGCTTTCTTT.

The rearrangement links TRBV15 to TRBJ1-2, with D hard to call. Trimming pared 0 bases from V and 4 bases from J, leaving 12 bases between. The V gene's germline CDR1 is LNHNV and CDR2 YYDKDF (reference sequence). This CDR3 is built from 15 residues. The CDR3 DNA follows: TGTGCCACCAGCAGAGATATTAACGAGGCCTATGGCTACACCTTC. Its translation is CATSRDINEAYGYTF. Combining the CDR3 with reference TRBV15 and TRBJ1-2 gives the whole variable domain DAMVIQNPRYQVTQFGKPVTLSCSQTLNHNVMYWYQQKSSQAPKLLFHYYDKDFNNEADTPDNFQSRRPNTSFCFLDIRSPGLGDTAMYLCATSRDINEAYGYTFGSGTRLTVV.

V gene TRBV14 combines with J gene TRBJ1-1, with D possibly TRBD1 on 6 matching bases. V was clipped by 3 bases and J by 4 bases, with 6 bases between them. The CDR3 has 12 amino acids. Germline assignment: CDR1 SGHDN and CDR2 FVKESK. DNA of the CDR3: TGTGCCAGCAGCCAGGGGGCCACTGAAGCTTTCTTT. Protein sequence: CASSQGATEAFF.

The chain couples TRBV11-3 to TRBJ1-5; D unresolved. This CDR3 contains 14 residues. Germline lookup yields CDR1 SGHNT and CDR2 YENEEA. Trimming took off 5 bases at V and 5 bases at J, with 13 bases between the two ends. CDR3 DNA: TGTGCCAGCAGCCCCGGCGGGAACGATCAGCCCCAGCATTTT. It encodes CASSPGGNDQPQHF.

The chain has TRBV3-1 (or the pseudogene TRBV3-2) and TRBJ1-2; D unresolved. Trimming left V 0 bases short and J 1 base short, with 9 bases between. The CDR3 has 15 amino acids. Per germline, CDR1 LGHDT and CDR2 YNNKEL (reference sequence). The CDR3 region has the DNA TGTGCCAGCAGCCAAGATCTCCTACTTAACTATGGCTACACCTTC. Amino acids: CASSQDLLLNYGYTF.

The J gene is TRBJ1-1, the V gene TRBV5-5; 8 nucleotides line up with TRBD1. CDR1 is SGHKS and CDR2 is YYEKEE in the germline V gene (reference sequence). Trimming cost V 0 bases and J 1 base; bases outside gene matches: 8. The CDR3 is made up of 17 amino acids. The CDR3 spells CASSLDAGGFGNTEAFF. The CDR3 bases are TGTGCCAGCAGCTTGGATGCAGGGGGCTTTGGGAACACTGAAGCTTTCTTT.

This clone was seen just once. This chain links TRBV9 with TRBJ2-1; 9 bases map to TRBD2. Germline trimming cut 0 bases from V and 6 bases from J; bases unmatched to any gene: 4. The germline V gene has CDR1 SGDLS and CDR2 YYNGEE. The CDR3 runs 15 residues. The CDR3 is CASSVEGLASNEQFF. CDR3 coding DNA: TGTGCCAGCAGCGTAGAGGGACTAGCTAGCAATGAGCAGTTCTTC.